The 2 T cell receptor beta chains below were found in one sample sequenced in a study of blood T cell repertoires in COVID-19. The data were produced by immunoSEQ multiplex PCR, yet TCRdb's version contains in-frame clones alone and is incomplete. Of more than 35,000 clones in the sample, around four fifths were seen once. The sequenced sample was peripheral blood. The receptors come from a woman aged 80 or older with acute or convalescent COVID-19.

This clone has just one count. The chain is built from TRBV7-2 and TRBJ1-2, with 8 nucleotides matching TRBD1. V gave up 3 bases and J gave up 5 bases; unmatched junction bases: 5. The length of the CDR3 is 14 residues. CDR1 SGHTA and CDR2 FQGNSA come from the germline V gene. CDR3 DNA sequence: TGTGCCAGCAGCTTGGACAGGGCGTCATATGGCTACACCTTC. This encodes CASSLDRASYGYTF.

V usage is TRBV29-1 and J usage is TRBJ2-3; 8 bases agree with TRBD1. Germline assignment: CDR1 SQVTM and CDR2 ANQGSEA. The CDR3 is 13 residues long. With 7 bases clipped from V and 4 bases from J, the junction kept 7 bases outside the gene matches. In DNA, the CDR3 is TGCAGCGCTGCCCCCAGGGGGCCAGATACGCAGTATTTT. Encoded protein: CSAAPRGPDTQYF.